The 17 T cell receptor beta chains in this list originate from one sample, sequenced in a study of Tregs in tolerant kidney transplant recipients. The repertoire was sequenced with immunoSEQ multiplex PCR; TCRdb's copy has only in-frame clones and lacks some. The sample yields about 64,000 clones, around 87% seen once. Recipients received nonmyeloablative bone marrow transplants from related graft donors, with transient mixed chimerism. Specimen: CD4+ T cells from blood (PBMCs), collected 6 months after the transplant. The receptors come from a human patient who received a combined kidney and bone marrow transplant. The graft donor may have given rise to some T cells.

The CDR3 DNA follows: TGCGCCAGCAGCGCCACAGTCGGCTATGGCTACACCTTC. This codes for CASSATVGYGYTF. The rearrangement joins TRBV5-1 to TRBJ1-2; no clear D. Trimming stripped 4 bases from V and 4 bases from J, with 11 bases between. Germline lookup yields CDR1 SGHRS and CDR2 YFSETQ. The CDR3 extends over 13 amino acids.

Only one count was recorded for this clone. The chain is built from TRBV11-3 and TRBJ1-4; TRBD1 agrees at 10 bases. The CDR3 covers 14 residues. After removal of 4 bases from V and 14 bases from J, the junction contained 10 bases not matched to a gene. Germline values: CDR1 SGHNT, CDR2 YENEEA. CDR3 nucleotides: TGTGCCAGCAGCTCACAACCTTTGGGACAGGGGCTGTTTTTT. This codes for CASSSQPLGQGLFF.

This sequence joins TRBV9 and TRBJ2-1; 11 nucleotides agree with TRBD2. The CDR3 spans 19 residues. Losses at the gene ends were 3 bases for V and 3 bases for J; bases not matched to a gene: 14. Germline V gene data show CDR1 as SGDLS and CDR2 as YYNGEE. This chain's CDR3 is CASSGPGLAVLRGYNEQFF. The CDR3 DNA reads TGTGCCAGCAGCGGACCGGGACTAGCGGTTCTAAGGGGCTACAATGAGCAGTTCTTC.

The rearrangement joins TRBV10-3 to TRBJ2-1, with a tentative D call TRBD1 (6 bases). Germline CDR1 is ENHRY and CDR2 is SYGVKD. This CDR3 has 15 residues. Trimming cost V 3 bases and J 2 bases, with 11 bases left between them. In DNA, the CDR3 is TGTGCCATCAGTGAAGGGGGTGGGACCTACAATGAGCAGTTCTTC. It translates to CAISEGGGTYNEQFF.

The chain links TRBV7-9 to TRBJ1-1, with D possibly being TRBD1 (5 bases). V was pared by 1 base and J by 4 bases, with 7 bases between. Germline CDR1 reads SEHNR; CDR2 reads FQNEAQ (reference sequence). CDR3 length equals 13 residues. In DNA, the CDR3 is TGTGCCAGCAGCTTAGACAGGATCACTGAAGCTTTCTTT. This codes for CASSLDRITEAFF.

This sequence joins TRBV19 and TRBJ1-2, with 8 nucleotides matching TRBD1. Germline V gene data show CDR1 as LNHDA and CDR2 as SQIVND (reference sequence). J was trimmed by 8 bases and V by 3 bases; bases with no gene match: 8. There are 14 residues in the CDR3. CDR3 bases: TGTGCCAGTAGTATCCGTCCGGGGACAGGCGGCTACACCTTC. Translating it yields CASSIRPGTGGYTF.

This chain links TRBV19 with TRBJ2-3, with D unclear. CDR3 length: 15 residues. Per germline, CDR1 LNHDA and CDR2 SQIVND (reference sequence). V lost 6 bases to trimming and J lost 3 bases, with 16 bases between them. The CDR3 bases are TGTGCCAGTAGAATGACTCTGAGGATAACAGATACGCAGTATTTT. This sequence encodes CASRMTLRITDTQYF.

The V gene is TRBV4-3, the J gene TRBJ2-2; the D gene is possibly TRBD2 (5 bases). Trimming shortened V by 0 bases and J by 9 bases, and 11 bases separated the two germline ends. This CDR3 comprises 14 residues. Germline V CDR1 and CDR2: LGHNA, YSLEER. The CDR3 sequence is CASSQDRRIRELFF. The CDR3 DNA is TGCGCCAGCAGCCAAGATAGGAGGATCCGGGAGCTGTTTTTT.

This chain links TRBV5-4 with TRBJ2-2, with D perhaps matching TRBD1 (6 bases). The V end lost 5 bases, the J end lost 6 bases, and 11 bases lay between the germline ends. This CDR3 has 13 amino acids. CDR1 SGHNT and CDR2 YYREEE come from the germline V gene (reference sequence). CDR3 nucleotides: TGTGCCAGCAGATCTTACAGGGCCGGGGAGCTGTTTTTT. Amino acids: CASRSYRAGELFF.

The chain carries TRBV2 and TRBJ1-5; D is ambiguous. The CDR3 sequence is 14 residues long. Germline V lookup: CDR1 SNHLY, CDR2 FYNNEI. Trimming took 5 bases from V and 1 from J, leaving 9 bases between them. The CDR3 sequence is CASSSTVSNQPQHF. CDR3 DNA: TGTGCCAGCAGTTCAACAGTGAGCAATCAGCCCCAGCATTTT. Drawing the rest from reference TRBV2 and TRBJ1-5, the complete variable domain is EPEVTQTPSHQVTQMGQEVILRCVPISNHLYFYWYRQILGQKVEFLVSFYNNEISEKSEIFDDQFSVERPDGSNFTLKIRSTKLEDSAMYFCASSSTVSNQPQHFGDGTRLSIL.

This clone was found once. The CDR3 region has the DNA TGTGCCAGCAGTTCAGCCCTGAGTGGGGGCGATGGCTACACCTTC. Residues: CASSSALSGGDGYTF. The chain is built from TRBV27 and TRBJ1-2; D is possibly TRBD1 (6 bases). The CDR3 contains 15 residues. Trimming removed 4 bases from V and 6 bases from J, with 18 bases in between. Per the germline V gene, CDR1 is MNHEY and CDR2 is SMNVEV (reference sequence).

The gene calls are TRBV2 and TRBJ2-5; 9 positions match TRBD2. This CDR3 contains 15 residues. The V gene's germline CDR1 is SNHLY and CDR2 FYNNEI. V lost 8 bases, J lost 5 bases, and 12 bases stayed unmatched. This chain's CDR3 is CASARPSGILETQYF. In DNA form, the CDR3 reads TGTGCCAGCGCGAGGCCTAGCGGGATTTTGGAGACCCAGTACTTC.

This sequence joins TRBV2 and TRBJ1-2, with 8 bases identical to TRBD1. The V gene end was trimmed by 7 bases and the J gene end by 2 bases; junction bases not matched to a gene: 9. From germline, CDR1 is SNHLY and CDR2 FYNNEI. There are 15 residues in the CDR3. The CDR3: CASTVAGGANYGYTF. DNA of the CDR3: TGTGCCAGCACAGTCGCAGGGGGCGCAAACTATGGCTACACCTTC. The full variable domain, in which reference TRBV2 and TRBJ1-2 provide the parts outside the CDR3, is EPEVTQTPSHQVTQMGQEVILRCVPISNHLYFYWYRQILGQKVEFLVSFYNNEISEKSEIFDDQFSVERPDGSNFTLKIRSTKLEDSAMYFCASTVAGGANYGYTFGSGTRLTVV.

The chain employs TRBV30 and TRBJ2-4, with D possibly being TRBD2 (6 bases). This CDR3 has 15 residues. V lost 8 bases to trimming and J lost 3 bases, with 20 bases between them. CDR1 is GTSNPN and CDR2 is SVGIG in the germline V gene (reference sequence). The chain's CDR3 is CAGASGDLGKNIQYF. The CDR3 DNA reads TGTGCCGGTGCGTCGGGAGACCTGGGCAAAAACATTCAGTACTTC.

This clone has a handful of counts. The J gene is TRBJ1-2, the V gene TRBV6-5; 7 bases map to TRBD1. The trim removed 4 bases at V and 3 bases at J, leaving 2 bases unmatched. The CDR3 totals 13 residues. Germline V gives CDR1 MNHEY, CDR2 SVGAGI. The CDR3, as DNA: TGTGCCAGCAGTTTGACAGGGCACTATGGCTACACCTTC. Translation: CASSLTGHYGYTF.

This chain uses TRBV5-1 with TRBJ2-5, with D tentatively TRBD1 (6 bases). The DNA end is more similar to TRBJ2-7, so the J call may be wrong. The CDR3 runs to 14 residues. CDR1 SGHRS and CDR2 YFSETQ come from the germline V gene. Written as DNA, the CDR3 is TGCGCCAGCAGCTTGTTACAGGGTGCGTACGAGCAGTACTTC. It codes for CASSLLQGAYEQYF.

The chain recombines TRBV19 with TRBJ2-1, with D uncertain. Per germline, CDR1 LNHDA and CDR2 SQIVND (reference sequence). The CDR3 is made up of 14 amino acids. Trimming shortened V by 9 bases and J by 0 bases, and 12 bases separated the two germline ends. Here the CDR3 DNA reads TGTGCCAGCGCAGGTCGTAGCTCCTACAATGAGCAGTTCTTC. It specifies CASAGRSSYNEQFF.